These 9 T cell receptor beta chains originate from one sample sequenced in a study of T-cell memory formation after mild COVID-19. TCRdb reprocessed the 5' RACE reads via MiXCR and lists one record per CDR3 protein. The sample lists almost 550,000 distinct CDR3 sequences; about a fifth were seen once. The sample was PBMCs or a T cell subset sorted from them (not recorded which). These receptors were collected from an adult woman who had mild COVID-19 (a few samples of this study predate the infection). Cell type and time point are not known.

The rearrangement uses TRBV13 and TRBJ2-7; 8 positions agree with TRBD1. The germline CDR1 and CDR2 sequences are PRHDT and FYEKMQ (reference sequence). The CDR3 sequence is 15 residues long. Unmatched junction bases numbered 11, after V lost 5 bases and J lost 5 bases. This chain's CDR3 is CASSNLGQGPDEQYF. The CDR3 bases are TGTGCCAGCAGCAACCTAGGACAGGGCCCGGACGAGCAGTACTTC. Complete variable domain (other parts from reference TRBV13 and TRBJ2-7): AAGVIQSPRHLIKEKRETATLKCYPIPRHDTVYWYQQGPGQDPQFLISFYEKMQSDKGSIPDRFSAQQFSDYHSELNMSSLELGDSALYFCASSNLGQGPDEQYFGPGTRLTVT.

This clonotype was detected a few times. The J gene is TRBJ1-1, the V gene TRBV3-1; D not resolved. The V gene's germline CDR1 is LGHDT and CDR2 YNNKEL (reference sequence). Trimming cost V 4 bases and J 4 bases, with 13 bases left between them. The CDR3 length is 14 residues. CDR3 sequence: CASSRNSAITEAFF. The CDR3 coding sequence is TGTGCCAGCAGCCGAAACTCAGCAATCACTGAAGCTTTCTTT. Combining the CDR3 with reference TRBV3-1 and TRBJ1-1 gives the whole variable domain DTAVSQTPKYLVTQMGNDKSIKCEQNLGHDTMYWYKQDSKKFLKIMFSYNNKELIINETVPNRFSPKSPDKAHLNLHINSLELGDSAVYFCASSRNSAITEAFFGQGTRLTVV.

V gene TRBV5-6 combines with J gene TRBJ1-2, with D perhaps TRBD1 (5 bases). The germline V gene has CDR1 SGHDT and CDR2 YYEEEE. The CDR3 sequence is 12 residues long. Trimming removed 5 bases from V and 8 bases from J, with 13 bases in between. In DNA, the CDR3 is TGTGCCAGCAGGGGGCTTGGAGAAGGCTACACCTTC. Encoded protein: CASRGLGEGYTF.

This clonotype showed up many times. This CDR3 is CSVAFGGGFSYNEQFF. The CDR3 DNA reads TGCAGCGTTGCTTTCGGGGGAGGGTTCTCCTACAATGAGCAGTTCTTC. This chain uses TRBV29-1 with TRBJ2-1, with 7 bases identical to TRBD2. The CDR3 has 16 residues. Germline V CDR1 and CDR2: SQVTM, ANQGSEA. The V and J ends lost 4 bases and 0 bases, in that order; junction bases with no gene match: 9.

The sample holds a few counts of this clonotype. The chain employs TRBV4-3 and TRBJ2-3, with 9 bases aligning to TRBD1. Germline V gene lookup returns CDR1 LGHNA and CDR2 YSLEER. The CDR3 consists of 19 residues. After removal of 0 bases from V and 2 bases from J, the junction contained 12 bases not matched to a gene. The CDR3 bases are TGCGCCAGCAGCCAAGAAGGCGACAGGGGGGCACACGACACAGATACGCAGTATTTT. It yields the protein CASSQEGDRGAHDTDTQYF.

The chain joins TRBV5-6 to TRBJ1-6, with 8 bases matching TRBD1. This CDR3 comprises 14 residues. Germline V gene lookup returns CDR1 SGHDT and CDR2 YYEEEE. V lost 4 bases, J lost 9 bases, and 6 bases stayed unmatched. CDR3 sequence (DNA): TGTGCCAGCAGCACCGGACAGGGCGGTTCACCCCTCCACTTT. Amino acids: CASSTGQGGSPLHF.

This clonotype appeared a few times. The chain couples TRBV7-3 to TRBJ2-2; D uncertain. The V end was cut by 0 bases, the J end by 3 bases, with 11 bases between. The CDR3 has 16 amino acids. CDR1 and CDR2 from the germline V gene are SGHTA and FQGTGA. The CDR3 protein is CASSLTAGWDTGELFF. CDR3 nucleotides: TGTGCCAGCAGCTTAACTGCCGGGTGGGACACCGGGGAGCTGTTTTTT.

This chain links TRBV30 with TRBJ1-2; D gene ambiguous. The CDR3 spans 13 residues. The V end was cut by 0 bases, the J end by 0 bases, with 5 bases between. CDR1 is GTSNPN, CDR2 SVGIG, per germline (reference sequence). This chain's CDR3 is CAWSVGTNYGYTF. Here the CDR3 DNA reads TGTGCCTGGAGTGTGGGGACTAACTATGGCTACACCTTC. Combining the CDR3 with reference TRBV30 and TRBJ1-2 gives the whole variable domain SQTIHQWPATLVQPVGSPLSLECTVEGTSNPNLYWYRQAAGRGLQLLFYSVGIGQISSEVPQNLSASRPQDRQFILSSKKLLLSDSGFYLCAWSVGTNYGYTFGSGTRLTVV.

The chain joins TRBV6-6 to TRBJ1-2; D unclear. Trimming stripped 8 bases from V and 3 bases from J, with 10 bases between. The length of the CDR3 is 12 residues. Germline-derived CDR1 and CDR2 are MNHNY and SVGAGI (reference sequence). The CDR3 here is CASRGRDYGYTF. In DNA, the CDR3 is TGTGCCAGCCGAGGCCGCGACTATGGCTACACCTTC.